This T cell receptor (beta chain) stems from a study of molecular identifiers for immune sequencing clone quantification. This clonotype was seen at least ten times. One entry per CDR3 protein results from TCRdb running MiXCR on the PCR reads. Among about half a million distinct CDR3 sequences listed, around a fifth were seen once. The sequence was collected from a human donor in good health. Some libraries in this study had Jurkat cell RNA spiked in. Input material: naive CD8+ T cells from blood, with Jurkat cell RNA spiked in. Subset indicated: FACS-sorted CD8+CD4-CCR7+CD45RA+ naive T cells.

Written as DNA, the CDR3 is TGTGCCAGCAGCACCAACCGGGAGTACACCGGGGAGCTGTTTTTT. It yields the protein CASSTNREYTGELFF. The V gene is TRBV5-6, the J gene TRBJ2-2; D possibly corresponds to TRBD2 (6 bases). V lost 4 bases to trimming and J lost 3 bases, with 13 bases between them. The CDR3 has 15 amino acids. Germline CDR1 reads SGHDT; CDR2 reads YYEEEE.